The sequence of this T cell receptor beta chain was determined in a study of identical twins. V dropped 1 base and J dropped 7 bases, with 14 bases sitting between them. Germline loops: CDR1 SEHNR, CDR2 FQNEAQ (reference sequence). The CDR3 has 15 residues. Study observations and caveats: Whereas memory repertoires showed no such difference, abundant cord blood beta clonotypes carried fewer insertions.

This clonotype was seen a few times. Its cognate antigen is unknown. Via MiXCR, TCRdb re-called the 5' RACE reads, giving one row per CDR3 protein. Counted here are about 890,000 distinct CDR3 sequences, 10% to 15% occurring once; the ten biggest clones make up around 1.5%. The same sample was also used in a study of yellow fever vaccine responses in identical twins.

This receptor was taken from a woman aged 18 to 35 in good health. This chain uses TRBV7-9 with TRBJ2-1; D possibly uses TRBD1 or TRBD2 (5 bases each). The sequencing sample was made of PBMCs. The CDR3 reads CASSLGQGEWNEQFF. As DNA, the CDR3 is TGTGCCAGCAGCTTAGGTCAGGGAGAATGGAATGAGCAGTTCTTC.